The 18 T cell receptor beta chains reported below all come from one sample, sequenced in a study of shared clonotypes between healthy human individuals. Profiled with immunoSEQ multiplex PCR; TCRdb holds only in-frame clones, not every one. This sample has approximately 1.5 million clones, with approximately 98% found just once. Sample: naive CD4+ T cells sorted from blood. This sample's subset: CD45RA+ positively selected. The receptors here all came from a man younger than 45 in good health.

The chain is built from TRBV18 and TRBJ1-2, with a possible D match to TRBD1 (5 bases). CDR3 size: 15 residues. CDR1 is KGHSH, CDR2 LQKENI, per germline. Trimming shortened V by 6 bases and J by 5 bases, and 19 bases separated the two germline ends. CDR3 DNA sequence: TGTGCCAGCTCGCCCCGGGACCCTTCTGAGTATGGCTACACCTTC. This translates into CASSPRDPSEYGYTF.

The chain has TRBV27 and TRBJ2-1, with TRBD2 matching 16 bases. The CDR3 runs 16 residues. Germline CDR1 is MNHEY and CDR2 is SMNVEV (reference sequence). Losses at the gene ends were 10 bases for V and 0 bases for J; bases not matched to a gene: 3. The DNA for the CDR3 is TGTGCCATTGGGACTAGCGGGAGGGCCTCCTACAATGAGCAGTTCTTC. Protein sequence: CAIGTSGRASYNEQFF.

The rearrangement uses TRBV30 and TRBJ1-2; D perhaps matches TRBD1 (5 bases). The CDR3 sequence is 14 residues long. V was cut by 1 base and J by 6 bases, with 15 bases left in between. Germline CDR1 is GTSNPN and CDR2 is SVGIG (reference sequence). CDR3 in amino acids: CAWSAAPQGNGYTF. DNA of the CDR3: TGTGCCTGGAGTGCCGCCCCTCAGGGAAATGGCTACACCTTC.

This clone appeared a single time. The chain is built from TRBV27 and TRBJ1-1; D gene unclear. V shed 4 bases and J shed 3 bases, with 9 bases lying between them. Germline V gives CDR1 MNHEY, CDR2 SMNVEV (reference sequence). This CDR3 comprises 13 residues. CDR3 sequence: CASSSTVYTEAFF. The DNA of the CDR3 is TGTGCCAGCAGTTCAACAGTTTACACTGAAGCTTTCTTT.

The rearrangement links TRBV27 to TRBJ1-5; unclear D gene. The CDR3 contains 16 residues. The germline CDR1 and CDR2 sequences are MNHEY and SMNVEV (reference sequence). The ends were cut back, 2 bases at V and 0 bases at J, with 11 bases in the middle. DNA for the CDR3: TGTGCCAGCAGTTTAGGATTTGGTGCTAGCAATCAGCCCCAGCATTTT. It is translated as CASSLGFGASNQPQHF.

The CDR3 DNA reads as TGTGCCAGCAGCCCATCCAGGGCCTTAGCCTACAATGAGCAGTTCTTC. Translation gives CASSPSRALAYNEQFF. The V gene is TRBV25-1, the J gene TRBJ2-1; TRBD1 might be the D (5 bases). The CDR3 is 16 residues long. The V gene lost 6 bases and the J gene lost 2 bases, with 17 bases spanning the gap. The V gene's germline CDR1 is MGHDK and CDR2 SYGVNS.

The V call is TRBV4-2, the J call TRBJ1-2; TRBD1 agrees at 9 bases. V was clipped by 0 bases and J by 8 bases; unmatched bases: 16. The CDR3 extends over 18 amino acids. Germline CDR1 LGHNA, CDR2 YNFKEQ. CDR3 sequence (DNA): TGTGCCAGCAGCCAAGAGGGGGTCGGGGGACAGGGAATGCAAGGCTACACCTTC. It yields the protein CASSQEGVGGQGMQGYTF.

The chain carries TRBV28 and TRBJ1-4; weak D call: TRBD1 (5 bases). The V end was cut by 2 bases, the J end by 5 bases, with 6 bases between. Germline assignment: CDR1 MDHEN and CDR2 SYDVKM. The CDR3 is 13 amino acids. Here the CDR3 DNA reads TGTGCCAGCAGTTTAACAGGAAATGAAAAACTGTTTTTT. Protein: CASSLTGNEKLFF.

This clone showed up just once. V gene TRBV6-1 combines with J gene TRBJ1-2; possibly TRBD1 for D (6 bases). CDR3 size: 11 residues. With 10 bases removed from V and 7 bases from J, the gap between germline ends came to 13 bases. Germline V gene data show CDR1 as MNHNS and CDR2 as SASEGT. In DNA form, the CDR3 reads TGTGCCACCTCGGAAGGGGGTGGCTACACCTTC. The encoded protein is CATSEGGGYTF.

The J gene is TRBJ2-1, the V gene TRBV27; 8 positions match TRBD1. In germline, CDR1 is MNHEY, CDR2 SMNVEV (reference sequence). The CDR3 runs to 12 residues. Unmatched junction bases numbered 7, after V lost 8 bases and J lost 10 bases. CDR3 region: CASRRGPTEQFF. Here the CDR3 DNA reads TGTGCCAGCCGCAGGGGGCCCACCGAGCAGTTCTTC.

The CDR3 region has the DNA TGTGCCAGTACGGGGACTCCATATGGCTACACCTTC. It translates to CASTGTPYGYTF. The chain couples TRBV19 to TRBJ1-2; a weak D match, TRBD1 (5 bases). Trimming stripped 7 bases from V and 5 bases from J, with 11 bases between. The CDR3 consists of 12 residues. Germline V lookup: CDR1 LNHDA, CDR2 SQIVND (reference sequence).

The chain joins TRBV10-3 to TRBJ2-7; the D gene is possibly TRBD2 (5 bases). V was trimmed by 7 bases and J by 2 bases, leaving 21 bases between them. CDR1 and CDR2 (germline): ENHRY, SYGVKD. The CDR3 sequence is 16 residues long. Here the CDR3 reads CAITESLSGRAYEQYF. The CDR3 DNA is TGTGCCATCACCGAGAGTCTGAGCGGAAGAGCCTACGAGCAGTACTTC.

The chain links TRBV4-1 to TRBJ2-2; TRBD1 or TRBD2 may be the D gene (6 bases each). The CDR3 loop spans 16 amino acids. The germline V gene encodes CDR1 MGHRA and CDR2 YSYEKL. The V and J ends lost 4 bases and 5 bases respectively, with 17 bases between them. The CDR3, as DNA: TGCGCCAGCAGCCGCGGGACCACGAGGGGGACCGGGGAGCTGTTTTTT. It is translated as CASSRGTTRGTGELFF.

This clone was detected only once. The gene calls are TRBV15 and TRBJ1-5, with 8 bases identical to TRBD1. Germline V gives CDR1 LNHNV, CDR2 YYDKDF (reference sequence). This CDR3 is built from 16 residues. The junction had 8 bases not matched to a gene; V was cut back by 3 bases and J by 4 bases. CDR3 coding DNA: TGTGCCACCAGCAGCTCCCGGGACAGGCGGAATCAGCCCCAGCATTTT. This gives the protein CATSSSRDRRNQPQHF.

The chain has TRBV5-1 and TRBJ1-5; 7 positions agree with TRBD1. The J segment lost 5 bases and the V segment lost 5 bases, leaving 4 bases of the junction unmatched. This CDR3 contains 13 residues. Germline CDR1 and CDR2: SGHRS and YFSETQ. CDR3: CASRRGTDQPQHF. Here the CDR3 DNA reads TGCGCCAGCAGGAGGGGGACAGATCAGCCCCAGCATTTT.

The CDR3 spells CASSLSRPRVYEQYF. The CDR3 DNA sequence: TGTGCCAGCAGCTTATCCAGACCTCGGGTCTACGAGCAGTACTTC. The chain employs TRBV11-2 and TRBJ2-7; no clear D gene. Trimming stripped 2 bases from V and 3 bases from J, with 14 bases between. This CDR3 spans 15 amino acids. CDR1 is SGHAT, CDR2 FQNNGV, per germline. The full variable domain, rest sourced from reference TRBV11-2 and TRBJ2-7, is EAGVAQSPRYKIIEKRQSVAFWCNPISGHATLYWYQQILGQGPKLLIQFQNNGVVDDSQLPKDRFSAERLKGVDSTLKIQPAKLEDSAVYLCASSLSRPRVYEQYFGPGTRLTVT.

This chain uses TRBV15 with TRBJ2-7, with a tentative D call TRBD1 (6 bases). The germline V and J ends were trimmed by 1 base and 2 bases, with 9 bases remaining between them. CDR3 length equals 14 residues. The germline V gene encodes CDR1 LNHNV and CDR2 YYDKDF (reference sequence). CDR3 residues: CATSRVDSTYEQYF. CDR3 nucleotide sequence: TGTGCCACCAGCAGAGTGGACAGTACCTACGAGCAGTACTTC.

The DNA of the CDR3 is TGTGCCATCAAGATTTCGGGACAGGCGATCCGGGGAACCGGGGAGCTGTTTTTT. Its translation: CAIKISGQAIRGTGELFF. J is TRBJ2-2 and V is TRBV10-3, with 8 bases fitting TRBD1. V lost 7 bases and J lost 5; bases outside the gene matches: 18. The CDR3 loop spans 18 amino acids. CDR1 and CDR2 (germline): ENHRY, SYGVKD.